The entry below describes one TCR beta chain. The sample holds a few counts of this clone. No cognate antigen has been identified for it. No base quality values were provided; no much bigger clone lies one nucleotide off. Trimming removed 3 bases from V and 6 bases from J, leaving 11 bases between the germline ends. From the cysteine through the phenylalanine, the CDR3 covers 13 amino acids. Of all the DNA, just the CDR3 is kept, 39 bases in frame from base 1. The germline V gene sets CDR1 to LGHNT and CDR2 to FRNRAP. Synthetic TCR analog templates were spiked into each PCR to estimate absolute template abundance from read counts. Using the immunoSEQ assay, TCRbeta CDR3 regions were amplified from genomic DNA with bias-controlled V and J gene primers. Sequencing of rearranged TCRbeta segments was done at approximately 20X coverage. The authors' analysis ran thus. Clustering was used to correct sequencing errors, and CDR3s were annotated against IMGT to assign V, D and J genes. Only productive TCRbeta rearrangements were used in downstream analyses, excluding out-of-frame or stop-codon sequences. Clonality was calculated as one minus the Shannon entropy normalized by the log of the number of unique productive sequences. Fisher's exact test with Benjamini-Hochberg correction, using a cutoff of adjusted p below 0.01, was how clones that differed between time points or between blood and tumor were identified. What TCRdb holds here is the immuneACCESS table cut down to in-frame rearrangements. Part of the clones is not present; checked against another copy, under half of the missing clones reflect an unresolved V gene, and the others are unexplained. The V and J calls and clone size come from that table; D and trimming were worked out from the DNA. For this sample there are some 84,000 clones; 82% appear just once. 8% to 10% of the sample comes from the top ten.

This specimen comes from a study of PD-L1 blockade in urothelial cancer (dated by TCRdb to the late 2010s). Turning to the overall study: Every patient began therapy in 2014 and was given atezolizumab 1,200 mg intravenously every 3 weeks. Durable clinical benefit was defined as progression-free survival longer than 6 months, and TCR features were also tested against progression-free and overall survival. Somatic, immune and clinical correlates of response to PD-L1 blockade with atezolizumab in urothelial cancer were the focus of an exploratory multi-omic analysis. Blood samples were analyzed 3 weeks after the start of treatment (second dose) and 6 weeks after the start of treatment. About 10 patients achieved durable clinical benefit and some 21 did not. TCR sequencing covered pretreatment tumor samples and matched, serially collected peripheral blood taken before and after atezolizumab treatment. Patients had an ECOG performance status of 0 or 1 and had received between 0 and 3 prior chemotherapy regimens. About 85% of the roughly 30 patients were males with bladder-origin urothelial cancer, and about 60% of the 29 reported a prior smoking history. Blood samples gave a median of around 140,000 T cells and tens of thousands of unique TCRs, with a median clonality of 0.080. In the same patients, whole exome sequencing and RNA sequencing of pretreatment tumors were performed in addition to TCR sequencing. Over 28 patients had pretreatment blood TCR-seq, some 24 had at least one posttreatment blood collection, and some 24 had tumor TCR-seq.

Study-wide conclusions, independent of this receptor: Greater expansion of tumor-associated TCR clones in peripheral blood 3 weeks after the start of treatment was observed in patients with durable benefit (n of about 20, p = 0.022). Small sample size (n of about 30) and many exploratory analyses mean the results are intended to be hypothesis-generating. Improved progression-free and overall survival was found to be associated with pretreatment peripheral blood TCR clonality below the median.

The cohort included 29 patients with locally advanced or metastatic urothelial carcinoma who were treated at Memorial Sloan Kettering on a trial protocol. Peripheral blood mononuclear cells were collected from each patient pretreatment and during treatment, giving between 1 and 8 total time points per patient. The Qiagen DNeasy Blood extraction kit was used to purify genomic DNA from total PBMCs and tumor samples. PBMCs were collected pretreatment and during treatment and were isolated and stored as previously described. This receptor was taken from a man aged 65-85 years with urothelial cancer. This receptor chain uses TRBV12-5 and TRBJ1-2, and TRBD1 may be the D gene, going by 5 matching bases. Sequencing used PBMCs, obtained around atezolizumab (anti-PD-L1) treatment. The CDR3 loop reads CASGFGGAHGYTF. The DNA sequence is as follows: TGTGCTAGTGGTTTTGGAGGGGCGCATGGCTACACCTTC.